This record covers a single T cell receptor beta chain. The record originates from a study of T cells in localized non-small cell lung cancer. Germline V lookup: CDR1 SGHRS, CDR2 YFSETQ. V gave up 4 bases and J gave up 3 bases; unmatched junction bases: 12. This CDR3 has 17 residues. Sequencing used immunoSEQ multiplex PCR; TCRdb keeps in-frame clones, though not all of them. The repertoire holds 30,000 to 35,000 clones, with less than 90% as singletons. The input for sequencing was peripheral blood, taken before any cancer treatment. The receptor comes from a female donor over 55 with stage I lung adenocarcinoma. The chain joins TRBV5-1 to TRBJ2-2, with TRBD1 matching 7 bases. In DNA form, the CDR3 reads TGCGCCAGCAGCCCGCTATACCGGGACAGCTACACCGGGGAGCTGTTTTTT. Protein sequence: CASSPLYRDSYTGELFF.